One and the same sample provided the 9 T cell receptor beta chains below, sequenced in a study of T cell repertoires in aging, cancer and after chemotherapy. TRB rearrangements spanning V, D and J were amplified using mixed TRB-A/B primers. One entry per CDR3 protein, called by TCRdb with MiXCR from the multiplex PCR reads. The sample holds about 2,100 distinct CDR3 sequences; approximately 20% are singletons and the top ten take 8% to 8.5%. The template was genomic DNA from peripheral blood, not RNA. The source material was blood. The receptor set was obtained from a human donor with a solid tumor.

Relative to its sample, this clonotype is medium-sized (0.01 to 0.1%). One junction end disagrees with the germline gene, perhaps due to a read error. The chain joins TRBV20-1 to TRBJ1-1, with D hard to call. Germline CDR1 and CDR2: DFQATT and SNEGSKA (reference sequence). There are 11 residues in the CDR3. The CDR3 bases are TGCAGTGCTCGAGAGAACACTGAAGCTTTCTTT. This sequence encodes CSARENTEAFF.

The chain recombines TRBV28 with TRBJ1-1; no firm D call. Germline V gene data show CDR1 as MDHEN and CDR2 as SYDVKM. CDR3 length equals 13 residues. Trimming shortened V by 6 bases and J by 0 bases, and 8 bases separated the two germline ends. Written as DNA, the CDR3 is TGTGCCAGCAGCGGGGTCCTGAACACTGAAGCTTTCTTT. It is translated as CASSGVLNTEAFF.

Within the sample, this clonotype is medium-sized (0.01 to 0.1%). CDR3 in amino acids: CAISEWGLAGGLGNEQFF. Here the CDR3 DNA reads TGTGCCATCAGTGAGTGGGGACTAGCGGGGGGGCTCGGGAATGAGCAGTTCTTC. The V and J genes are TRBV10-3 and TRBJ2-1, with 16 bases fitting TRBD2. The CDR3 contains 18 residues. Trimming took 1 base from V and 7 from J; bases not matched to a gene: 7. Germline assignment: CDR1 ENHRY and CDR2 SYGVKD.

The chain joins TRBV5-1 to TRBJ2-7; TRBD1 or TRBD2 may be the D gene (5 bases each). Germline CDR1 SGHRS, CDR2 YFSETQ. The CDR3 has 14 residues. V lost 2 bases, J lost 2 bases, and 11 bases lay in between. CDR3 DNA: TGCGCCAGCAGCTTAGGGACCGAGCCCTACGAGCAGTACGTC. Translating it yields CASSLGTEPYEQYV.

In its sample, this clonotype is medium-sized (0.01 to 0.1%). V usage is TRBV5-1 and J usage is TRBJ1-1; the D is unclear. With 1 base removed from V and 1 base from J, the gap between germline ends came to 8 bases. CDR3 length equals 14 residues. Germline-derived CDR1 and CDR2 are SGHRS and YFSETQ. CDR3 amino acids: CASSLTGKNTEAFF. In nucleotides, the CDR3 is TGCGCCAGCAGCTTGACGGGAAAGAACACTGAAGCTTTCTTT.

The V and J genes are TRBV6-2 or TRBV6-3 and TRBJ2-1; 8 positions agree with TRBD2. The ends lost 6 bases at V and 5 bases at J; junction bases unmatched: 6. The CDR3 is made up of 14 amino acids. Per germline, CDR1 MNHEY and CDR2 SVGEGT. The CDR3 nucleotides read TGTGCCAGCAGCCATAGCGGGGAGGACAATGAGCAGTTCTTC. It encodes CASSHSGEDNEQFF.

This clonotype rates as medium-sized. A read error may account for a junction end that differs from germline. The chain combines TRBV4-3 with TRBJ2-3; 8 bases map to TRBD2. This CDR3 has 14 residues. Germline values: CDR1 LGHNA, CDR2 YSLEER. CDR3 bases: TGCGCCAGCAGTCAAGCGGGGGACACAGATACGCAGTATTTT. This gives the protein CASSQAGDTDTQYF.

This clonotype is labeled medium-sized. The V call is TRBV11-2, the J call TRBJ1-6, with TRBD1 identical over 8 bases. Losses at the gene ends were 7 bases for V and 13 bases for J; bases not matched to a gene: 9. The germline CDR1 and CDR2 sequences are SGHAT and FQNNGV. The CDR3 contains 13 residues. This CDR3 reads CASKRTGKRPLHF. The CDR3 DNA is TGTGCCAGCAAGCGGACAGGGAAGCGTCCCCTCCACTTT.

This clonotype occurred once. This clone may be a read error of a much larger clone one base away. The CDR3 loop is CSAGIAVGSDEQYF. The CDR3 DNA sequence: TGCAGTGCTGGTATAGCGGTGGGGTCCGACGAGCAGTACTTC. The genes are TRBV20-1 and TRBJ2-7; perhaps TRBD2 as D (6 bases). The CDR3 extends over 14 amino acids. Per germline, CDR1 DFQATT and CDR2 SNEGSKA (reference sequence). Deletions cut 5 bases from V and 5 bases from J, with 19 bases between.